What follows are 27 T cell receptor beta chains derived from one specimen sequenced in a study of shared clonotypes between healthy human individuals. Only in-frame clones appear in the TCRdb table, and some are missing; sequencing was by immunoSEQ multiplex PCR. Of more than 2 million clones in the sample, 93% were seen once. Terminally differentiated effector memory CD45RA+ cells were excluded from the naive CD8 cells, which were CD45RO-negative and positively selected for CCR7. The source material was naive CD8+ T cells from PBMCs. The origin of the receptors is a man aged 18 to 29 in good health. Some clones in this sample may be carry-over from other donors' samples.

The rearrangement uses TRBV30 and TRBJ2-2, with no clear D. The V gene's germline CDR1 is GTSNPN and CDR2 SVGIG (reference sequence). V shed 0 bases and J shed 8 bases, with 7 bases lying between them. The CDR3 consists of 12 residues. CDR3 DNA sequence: TGTGCCTGGAGTGTAAGGTTGGGGGAGCTGTTTTTT. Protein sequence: CAWSVRLGELFF. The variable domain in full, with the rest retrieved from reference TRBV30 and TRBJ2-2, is SQTIHQWPATLVQPVGSPLSLECTVEGTSNPNLYWYRQAAGRGLQLLFYSVGIGQISSEVPQNLSASRPQDRQFILSSKKLLLSDSGFYLCAWSVRLGELFFGEGSRLTVL.

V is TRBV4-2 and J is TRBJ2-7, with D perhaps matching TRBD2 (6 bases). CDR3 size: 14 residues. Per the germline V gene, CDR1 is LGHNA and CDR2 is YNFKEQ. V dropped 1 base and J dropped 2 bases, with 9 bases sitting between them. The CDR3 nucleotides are TGTGCCAGCAGCCAAGGGGACTTGGCCTACGAGCAGTACTTC. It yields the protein CASSQGDLAYEQYF.

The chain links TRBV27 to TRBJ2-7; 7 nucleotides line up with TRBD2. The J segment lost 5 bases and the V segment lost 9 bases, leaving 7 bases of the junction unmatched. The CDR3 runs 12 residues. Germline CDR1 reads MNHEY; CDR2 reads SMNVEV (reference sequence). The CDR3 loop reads CASWGGRNEQYF. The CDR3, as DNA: TGTGCCAGTTGGGGGGGAAGAAACGAGCAGTACTTC.

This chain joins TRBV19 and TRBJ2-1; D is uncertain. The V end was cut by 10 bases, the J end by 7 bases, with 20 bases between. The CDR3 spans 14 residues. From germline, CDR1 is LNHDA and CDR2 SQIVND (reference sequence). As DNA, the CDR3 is TGTGCCACTTCCTTCAAGAGGCCGCAAAATGAGCAGTTCTTC. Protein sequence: CATSFKRPQNEQFF.

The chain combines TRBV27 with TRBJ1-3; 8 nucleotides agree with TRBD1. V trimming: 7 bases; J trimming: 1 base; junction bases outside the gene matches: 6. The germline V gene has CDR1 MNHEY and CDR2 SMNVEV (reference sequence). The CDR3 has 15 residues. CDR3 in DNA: TGTGCCAGCAAGCCTCAGGGGGCATCTGGAAACACCATATATTTT. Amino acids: CASKPQGASGNTIYF.

The CDR3 is CASSAGPAGGLYEQFF. CDR3 nucleotides: TGTGCCAGCAGCGCCGGGCCGGCGGGAGGTCTCTATGAGCAGTTCTTC. The genes are TRBV9 and TRBJ2-1; 8 nucleotides match TRBD2. Germline V gene sequence: CDR1 SGDLS, CDR2 YYNGEE. CDR3 length equals 16 residues. The V gene end was trimmed by 3 bases and the J gene end by 8 bases; junction bases not matched to a gene: 13.

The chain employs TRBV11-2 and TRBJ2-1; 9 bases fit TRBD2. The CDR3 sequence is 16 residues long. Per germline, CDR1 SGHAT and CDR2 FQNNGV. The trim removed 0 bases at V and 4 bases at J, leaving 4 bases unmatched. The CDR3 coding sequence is TGTGCCAGCAGCTTAGAGCCGGCGGGAGGGTACAATGAGCAGTTCTTC. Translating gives CASSLEPAGGYNEQFF.

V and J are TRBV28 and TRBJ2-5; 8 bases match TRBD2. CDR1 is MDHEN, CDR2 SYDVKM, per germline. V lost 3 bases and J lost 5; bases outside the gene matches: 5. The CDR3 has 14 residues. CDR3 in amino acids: CASSFGGAGETQYF. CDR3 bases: TGTGCCAGCAGTTTCGGGGGGGCAGGCGAGACCCAGTACTTC.

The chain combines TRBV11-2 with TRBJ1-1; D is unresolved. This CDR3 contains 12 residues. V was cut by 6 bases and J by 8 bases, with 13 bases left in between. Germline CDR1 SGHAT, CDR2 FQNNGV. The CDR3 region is CASSYTTQEAFF. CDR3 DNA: TGTGCCAGCAGTTATACGACTCAGGAAGCTTTCTTT. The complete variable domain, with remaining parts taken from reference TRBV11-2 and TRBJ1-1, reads EAGVAQSPRYKIIEKRQSVAFWCNPISGHATLYWYQQILGQGPKLLIQFQNNGVVDDSQLPKDRFSAERLKGVDSTLKIQPAKLEDSAVYLCASSYTTQEAFFGQGTRLTVV.

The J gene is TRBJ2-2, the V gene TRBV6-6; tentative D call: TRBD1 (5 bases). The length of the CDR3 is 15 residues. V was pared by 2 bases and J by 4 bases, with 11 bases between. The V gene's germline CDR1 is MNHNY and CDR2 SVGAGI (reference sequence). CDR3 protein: CASSYRTGGTGELFF. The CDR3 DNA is TGTGCCAGCAGTTACAGAACAGGTGGCACCGGGGAGCTGTTTTTT.

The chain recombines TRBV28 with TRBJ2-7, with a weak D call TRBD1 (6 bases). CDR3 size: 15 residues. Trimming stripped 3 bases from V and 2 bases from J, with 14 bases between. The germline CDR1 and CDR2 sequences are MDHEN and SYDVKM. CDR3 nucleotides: TGTGCCAGCAGTTTTAGGGCAGGGGATACCTACGAGCAGTACTTC. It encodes CASSFRAGDTYEQYF.

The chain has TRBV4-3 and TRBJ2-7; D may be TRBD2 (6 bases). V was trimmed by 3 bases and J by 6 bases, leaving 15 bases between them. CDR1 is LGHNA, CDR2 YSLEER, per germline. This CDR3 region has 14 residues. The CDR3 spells CASSQNLGGSEQYF. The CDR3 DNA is TGCGCCAGCAGCCAGAATCTTGGGGGGTCCGAGCAGTACTTC.

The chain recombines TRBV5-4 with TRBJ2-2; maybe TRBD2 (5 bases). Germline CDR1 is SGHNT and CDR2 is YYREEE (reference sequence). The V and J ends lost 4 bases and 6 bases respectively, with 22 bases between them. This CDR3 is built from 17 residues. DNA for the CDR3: TGTGCCAGCAGCGCCCGGGCGGGCCATAAGGGCTCCGGGGAGCTGTTTTTT. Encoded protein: CASSARAGHKGSGELFF.

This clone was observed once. The CDR3 loop is CASSFDGGPNTDTQYF. In DNA, the CDR3 is TGTGCCAGCTCTTTCGACGGCGGGCCTAACACAGATACGCAGTATTTT. The genes are TRBV28 and TRBJ2-3; tentatively, D is TRBD2 (5 bases). This CDR3 contains 16 residues. Per germline, CDR1 MDHEN and CDR2 SYDVKM. V dropped 8 bases and J dropped 2 bases, with 20 bases sitting between them.

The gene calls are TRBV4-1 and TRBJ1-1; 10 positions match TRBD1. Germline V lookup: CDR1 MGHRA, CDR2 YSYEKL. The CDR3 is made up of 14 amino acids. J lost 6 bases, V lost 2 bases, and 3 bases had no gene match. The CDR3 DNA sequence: TGCGCCAGCAGCCAAATCGGACAGGGGGCTGAAGCTTTCTTT. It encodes CASSQIGQGAEAFF.

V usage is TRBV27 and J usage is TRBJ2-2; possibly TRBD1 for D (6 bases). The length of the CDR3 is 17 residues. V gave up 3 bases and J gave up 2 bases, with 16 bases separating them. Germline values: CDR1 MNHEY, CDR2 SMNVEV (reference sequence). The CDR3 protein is CASSFYPRTANTGELFF. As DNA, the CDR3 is TGTGCCAGCAGTTTCTACCCCCGGACAGCTAACACCGGGGAGCTGTTTTTT.

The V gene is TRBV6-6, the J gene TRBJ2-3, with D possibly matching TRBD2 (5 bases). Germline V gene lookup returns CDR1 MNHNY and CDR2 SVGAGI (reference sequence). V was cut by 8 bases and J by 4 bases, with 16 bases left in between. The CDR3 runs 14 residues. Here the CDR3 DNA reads TGTGCCAGCCTGGCCGGGGTGTACGCAGATACGCAGTATTTT. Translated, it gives CASLAGVYADTQYF.

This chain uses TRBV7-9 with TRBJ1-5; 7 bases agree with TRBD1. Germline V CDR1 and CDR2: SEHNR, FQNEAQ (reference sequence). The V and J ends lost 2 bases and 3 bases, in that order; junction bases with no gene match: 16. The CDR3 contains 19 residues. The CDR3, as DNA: TGTGCCAGCAGCTTATTCATGCCGAGACAGGGAGTTTTCAATCAGCCCCAGCATTTT. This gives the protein CASSLFMPRQGVFNQPQHF.

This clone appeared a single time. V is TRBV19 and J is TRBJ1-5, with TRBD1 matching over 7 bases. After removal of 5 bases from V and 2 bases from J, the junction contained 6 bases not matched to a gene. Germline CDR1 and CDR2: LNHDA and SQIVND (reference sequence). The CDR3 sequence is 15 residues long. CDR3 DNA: TGTGCCAGTAGTCTCGACAGGGCGGGCAATCAGCCCCAGCATTTT. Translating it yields CASSLDRAGNQPQHF.

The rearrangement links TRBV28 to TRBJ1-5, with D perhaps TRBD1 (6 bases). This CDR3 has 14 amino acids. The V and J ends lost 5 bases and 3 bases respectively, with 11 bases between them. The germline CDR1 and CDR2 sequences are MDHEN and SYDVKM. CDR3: CASSPRGFNQPQHF. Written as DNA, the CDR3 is TGTGCCAGCAGTCCCAGGGGATTCAATCAGCCCCAGCATTTT.

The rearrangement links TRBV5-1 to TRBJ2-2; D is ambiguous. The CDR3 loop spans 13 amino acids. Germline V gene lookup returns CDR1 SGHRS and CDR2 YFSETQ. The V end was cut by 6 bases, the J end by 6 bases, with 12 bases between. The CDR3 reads CASTPSSPGELFF. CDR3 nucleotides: TGCGCCAGCACACCCAGTAGCCCCGGGGAGCTGTTTTTT.

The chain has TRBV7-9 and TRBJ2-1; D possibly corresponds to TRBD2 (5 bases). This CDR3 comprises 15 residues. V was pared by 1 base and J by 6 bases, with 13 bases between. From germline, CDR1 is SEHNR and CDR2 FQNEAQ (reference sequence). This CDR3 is CASSLEVAPLNEQFF. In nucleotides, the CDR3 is TGTGCCAGCAGCTTAGAGGTAGCGCCCCTCAATGAGCAGTTCTTC.

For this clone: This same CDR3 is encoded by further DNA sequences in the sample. The CDR3 DNA sequence: TGTGCCAGTAGTATAAAGGGCTCCTACGAGCAGTACTTC. Translating it yields CASSIKGSYEQYF. This chain joins TRBV19 and TRBJ2-7; D unclear. Trimming stripped 2 bases from V and 0 bases from J, with 5 bases between. CDR1 is LNHDA and CDR2 is SQIVND in the germline V gene (reference sequence). The CDR3 covers 13 residues.

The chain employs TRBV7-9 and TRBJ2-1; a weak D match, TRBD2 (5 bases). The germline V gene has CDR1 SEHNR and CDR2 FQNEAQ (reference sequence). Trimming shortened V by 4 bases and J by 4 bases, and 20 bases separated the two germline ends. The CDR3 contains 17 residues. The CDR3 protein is CASSSPTNLEGYNEQFF. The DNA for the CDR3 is TGTGCCAGCAGCTCGCCGACCAACCTAGAGGGTTACAATGAGCAGTTCTTC.

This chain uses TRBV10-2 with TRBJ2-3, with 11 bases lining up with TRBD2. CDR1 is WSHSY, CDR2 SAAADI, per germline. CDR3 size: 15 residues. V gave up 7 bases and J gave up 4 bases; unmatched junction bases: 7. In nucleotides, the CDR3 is TGCGCCAGCAAGACTAGCGGGATAACAGCAGATACGCAGTATTTT. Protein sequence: CASKTSGITADTQYF.

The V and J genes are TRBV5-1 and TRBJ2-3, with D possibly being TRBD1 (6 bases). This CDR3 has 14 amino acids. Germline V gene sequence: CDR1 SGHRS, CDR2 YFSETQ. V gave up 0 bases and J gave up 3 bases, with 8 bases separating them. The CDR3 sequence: CASSLDRETDTQYF. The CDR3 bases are TGCGCCAGCAGCTTGGACAGGGAGACAGATACGCAGTATTTT. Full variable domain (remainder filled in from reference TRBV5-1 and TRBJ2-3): KAGVTQTPRYLIKTRGQQVTLSCSPISGHRSVSWYQQTPGQGLQFLFEYFSETQRNKGNFPGRFSGRQFSNSRSEMNVSTLELGDSALYLCASSLDRETDTQYFGPGTRLTVL.

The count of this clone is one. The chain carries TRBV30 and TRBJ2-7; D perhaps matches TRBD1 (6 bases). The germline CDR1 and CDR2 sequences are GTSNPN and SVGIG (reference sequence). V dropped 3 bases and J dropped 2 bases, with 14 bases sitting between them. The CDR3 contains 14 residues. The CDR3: CAWRAVGGTYEQYF. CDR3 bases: TGTGCCTGGAGGGCGGTAGGGGGTACCTACGAGCAGTACTTC. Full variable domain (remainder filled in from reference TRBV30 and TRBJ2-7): SQTIHQWPATLVQPVGSPLSLECTVEGTSNPNLYWYRQAAGRGLQLLFYSVGIGQISSEVPQNLSASRPQDRQFILSSKKLLLSDSGFYLCAWRAVGGTYEQYFGPGTRLTVT.